The 16 T cell receptor beta chains below were found in one sample sequenced in a study of memory CD4+ T cells and cytomegalovirus serostatus (dated by TCRdb to the late 2010s). Libraries were made using the immunoSEQ multiplex PCR assay. Entries here come from immuneACCESS through TCRdb and include only in-frame sequences with V and J called. Some clones fail to appear in such tables; in the studies checked, an unresolved V gene covers under half of the shortfall, and the cause of the remainder is unknown. The sample data list 35,000 to 45,000 clones, and 65% to 80% of these were observed just once. Together, the top ten hold approximately 5.3% of the sample. Single viable CD3+CD4+CD8-CD45RO+ cells were sorted as memory CD4+ T cells on a FACSAria II. The sequencing input was memory CD4+ T cells from blood. The receptors here all came from an adult in good health and CMV-seropositive.

The chain is built from TRBV5-6 and TRBJ2-3; D is unclear. Per the germline V gene, CDR1 is SGHDT and CDR2 is YYEEEE. The V end was cut by 0 bases, the J end by 7 bases, with 9 bases between. This CDR3 spans 13 amino acids. The CDR3 DNA reads TGTGCCAGCAGCTTGGGGCGCATGCATACGCAGTATTTT. As protein: CASSLGRMHTQYF.

The chain couples TRBV5-4 to TRBJ2-1; a possible D gene is TRBD2 (6 bases). The ends were cut back, 5 bases at V and 9 bases at J, with 21 bases in the middle. In germline, CDR1 is SGHNT, CDR2 YYREEE (reference sequence). The CDR3 spans 15 residues. Here the CDR3 DNA reads TGTGCCAGCAGACCGGGTGGAGGGTTCCGGGGTGAGCAGTTCTTC. This gives the protein CASRPGGGFRGEQFF.

The chain carries TRBV6-1 and TRBJ1-1; 7 bases are shared with TRBD1. The V gene's germline CDR1 is MNHNS and CDR2 SASEGT. V gave up 7 bases and J gave up 6 bases; unmatched junction bases: 8. The CDR3 is 13 amino acids. The CDR3 region has the DNA TGTGCCAGCACCAAAGACAGGGTCGCTGAAGCTTTCTTT. This gives the protein CASTKDRVAEAFF.

The gene calls are TRBV19 and TRBJ1-4; D may be TRBD1 (5 bases). The CDR3 loop spans 13 amino acids. Looked up from germline, CDR1 is LNHDA and CDR2 is SQIVND (reference sequence). V was trimmed by 4 bases and J by 7 bases, leaving 10 bases between them. CDR3 DNA: TGTGCCAGTAGTACTCAGGGTTTTGAAAAACTGTTTTTT. Translation gives CASSTQGFEKLFF.

V gene TRBV7-2 combines with J gene TRBJ2-7; D gene uncertain. The V end was cut by 6 bases, the J end by 2 bases, with 14 bases between. The CDR3 loop spans 14 amino acids. Per the germline V gene, CDR1 is SGHTA and CDR2 is FQGNSA. The CDR3 coding sequence is TGTGCCAGCAGTTCCCCGACGCAACCCTACGAGCAGTACTTC. Amino acids: CASSSPTQPYEQYF.

This clone was seen only a few times. The V gene is TRBV7-2, the J gene TRBJ1-1, with TRBD1 identical over 8 bases. The CDR3 spans 15 residues. V was clipped by 5 bases and J by 1 base; unmatched bases: 6. Per the germline V gene, CDR1 is SGHTA and CDR2 is FQGNSA. CDR3 nucleotides: TGTGCCAGCAGCGCCCGGACAGGGTCGAACACTGAAGCTTTCTTT. Protein product: CASSARTGSNTEAFF.

This clone was recorded once. The chain joins TRBV5-4 to TRBJ1-1, with D possibly TRBD1 on 6 matching bases. Trimming removed 0 bases from V and 4 bases from J, with 19 bases in between. The CDR3 length is 17 residues. The germline V gene has CDR1 SGHNT and CDR2 YYREEE (reference sequence). CDR3 bases: TGTGCCAGCAGCTTGGGGGTCGCGACAGGCCGTGGCACTGAAGCTTTCTTT. Its protein is CASSLGVATGRGTEAFF.

V is TRBV5-1 and J is TRBJ2-1; possibly TRBD2 for D (7 bases). CDR3 length: 16 amino acids. CDR1 and CDR2 from the germline V gene are SGHRS and YFSETQ. The V gene lost 2 bases and the J gene lost 4 bases, with 16 bases spanning the gap. CDR3 DNA: TGCGCCAGCAGCTTATTTCGAGGGGGGGTATACAATGAGCAGTTCTTC. Protein sequence: CASSLFRGGVYNEQFF.

The chain combines TRBV7-9 with TRBJ2-2; the D gene could be TRBD1 or TRBD2 (5 bases each). V dropped 5 bases and J dropped 3 bases, with 10 bases sitting between them. The CDR3 consists of 14 residues. The germline V gene encodes CDR1 SEHNR and CDR2 FQNEAQ (reference sequence). The CDR3 is CASSPGPYTGELFF. The CDR3 DNA reads TGTGCCAGCAGCCCGGGACCCTACACCGGGGAGCTGTTTTTT.

This chain connects TRBV27 to TRBJ1-6; D perhaps matches TRBD1 (6 bases). The V and J ends lost 5 bases and 13 bases respectively, with 18 bases between them. CDR1 MNHEY and CDR2 SMNVEV come from the germline V gene (reference sequence). The CDR3 loop spans 14 amino acids. The CDR3 sequence is CASSNQLQGSPLHF. In DNA form, the CDR3 reads TGTGCCAGCAGTAACCAATTACAGGGCAGTCCCCTCCACTTT.

This rearrangement joins TRBV12-5 to TRBJ1-2; D may be TRBD1 (5 bases). The germline V gene encodes CDR1 LGHNT and CDR2 FRNRAP. CDR3 length equals 13 residues. Trimming took off 4 bases at V and 9 bases at J, with 15 bases between the two ends. The CDR3: CASGWGEGRSYTF. DNA for the CDR3: TGTGCTAGTGGTTGGGGTGAGGGACGGAGCTACACCTTC.

The gene calls are TRBV2 and TRBJ2-1; a weak D match, TRBD2 (5 bases). Trimming took 6 bases from V and 8 from J, leaving 11 bases between them. This CDR3 has 12 amino acids. Germline V gives CDR1 SNHLY, CDR2 FYNNEI. This CDR3 is CASSALDYEQFF. CDR3 nucleotides: TGTGCCAGCAGCGCACTAGATTATGAGCAGTTCTTC. Using reference TRBV2 and TRBJ2-1 for the parts outside the CDR3, the full variable domain is EPEVTQTPSHQVTQMGQEVILRCVPISNHLYFYWYRQILGQKVEFLVSFYNNEISEKSEIFDDQFSVERPDGSNFTLKIRSTKLEDSAMYFCASSALDYEQFFGPGTRLTVL.

This chain joins TRBV25-1 and TRBJ2-7, with D unresolved. In germline, CDR1 is MGHDK, CDR2 SYGVNS. Trimming stripped 3 bases from V and 11 bases from J, with 11 bases between. The CDR3 sequence is 11 residues long. The CDR3 loop reads CASSDSRTKYF. The CDR3 DNA reads TGTGCCAGCAGTGACTCCAGAACAAAGTACTTC.

CDR3 sequence: CASSLVIRSMAGDSSPLHF. In nucleotides, the CDR3 is TGTGCCAGCAGCTTAGTTATCAGAAGTATGGCCGGGGATAGTTCACCCCTCCACTTT. This chain connects TRBV7-6 to TRBJ1-6, with D unclear. V lost 1 base and J lost 9, with 25 bases in between. In germline, CDR1 is SGHVS, CDR2 FNYEAQ. The CDR3 covers 19 residues.

The chain combines TRBV7-8 with TRBJ1-1; D gene unclear. Trimming took 4 bases from V and 3 from J, leaving 9 bases between them. The CDR3 extends over 13 amino acids. CDR1 is SGHVS and CDR2 is FQNEAQ in the germline V gene. DNA for the CDR3: TGTGCCAGCAGCTACGGGCCTTACACTGAAGCTTTCTTT. As protein: CASSYGPYTEAFF.

The rearrangement joins TRBV7-9 to TRBJ2-7, with 7 bases identical to TRBD2. V shed 2 bases and J 5 bases; nucleotides not matched to a gene: 3. CDR1 is SEHNR, CDR2 FQNEAQ, per germline (reference sequence). The CDR3 loop spans 13 amino acids. CDR3 nucleotide sequence: TGTGCCAGCAGCTTACCGGGGGGTCACGAGCAGTACTTC. Its translation is CASSLPGGHEQYF.